This TCR beta chain was sequenced in a study of shared clonotypes between healthy human individuals. This CDR3 region has 15 residues. Germline CDR1 and CDR2: MDHEN and SYDVKM. The V end was cut by 6 bases, the J end by 2 bases, with 14 bases between. Sequenced by immunoSEQ multiplex PCR; TCRdb stores in-frame clones only, minus some. Here the sample spans about 2.4 million clones, more than 85% being singletons. Concerning this clone: Other DNA sequences in this specimen translate into the identical CDR3.

The authors divided CD4+ cells into CD45RA+ naive and CD45RA-negative memory subsets. This receptor was taken from a man aged 18-30 years in good health. Some clones in this sample may be carry-over from other donors' samples. Material for sequencing was naive CD4+ T cells from PBMCs. Noted subset: CD45RA+ positively selected. The chain recombines TRBV28 with TRBJ1-5; D is perhaps TRBD1 (6 bases). CDR3 sequence: CASSPGQLGNQPQHF. The CDR3 nucleotides are TGTGCCAGCAGCCCCGGACAGTTGGGCAATCAGCCCCAGCATTTT.